This T cell receptor beta chain comes out of a study of circulating CD8 cells and anti-PD-1 response in melanoma. This clonotype is categorized as large (0.1 to 1%). Its antigen is not identified. General study results and limits: Subset repertoires were largely private at M1, with under 7.5% shared. Generally, no replicate experiments were performed.

V was clipped by 5 bases and J by 2 bases, with 7 bases between them. This CDR3 is built from 14 residues. Germline V gene sequence: CDR1 MNHEY, CDR2 SMNVEV (reference sequence). From live CD3+CD8+TCRalphabeta+ cells, four PD-1 and/or TIGIT subsets were sorted. TCR libraries were prepared from approximately 15 ng of total RNA with the QIAseq Immune Repertoire TCR panel. TCRdb recomputed calls from the reads with MiXCR, one row per CDR3 protein. The sample records some 140 distinct CDR3 sequences, about 13% being singletons. Here the sequenced sample was CD8+ T cells from PBMCs, taken at baseline or after one month of anti-PD-1 therapy (not recorded which). The J gene is TRBJ1-6, the V gene TRBV27; D gene ambiguous. The sequence was collected from a human donor with melanoma. The CDR3 loop reads CASSTGTYNSPLHF. The CDR3 DNA sequence: TGTGCCAGCAGTACCGGCACCTATAATTCACCCCTCCACTTT.